Following are 15 T cell receptor beta chains from one sample sequenced in a study of cytomegalovirus exposure and HLA in healthy donors. The method was immunoSEQ multiplex PCR; TCRdb's version includes in-frame clones alone and lacks a portion of them. The data contain about 64,000 clones, roughly 94% of them singletons. The sample taken for sequencing was PBMCs. These receptors all stem from a woman aged 18-30 years in good health and CMV-seropositive.

V and J are TRBV6-5 and TRBJ1-1; D may be TRBD1 (5 bases). CDR1 is MNHEY and CDR2 is SVGAGI in the germline V gene. The V gene lost 6 bases and the J gene lost 3 bases, with 11 bases spanning the gap. This CDR3 has 13 amino acids. In nucleotides, the CDR3 is TGTGCCAGCAGGCGAGGAGGGGACACTGAAGCTTTCTTT. It specifies CASRRGGDTEAFF.

The chain has TRBV18 and TRBJ2-7; no reliable D call. CDR1 KGHSH and CDR2 LQKENI come from the germline V gene. The CDR3 has 15 amino acids. V shed 3 bases and J shed 3 bases, with 15 bases lying between them. The CDR3 reads CASSPGGTLFYEQYF. The CDR3 nucleotides read TGTGCCAGCTCACCCGGTGGTACACTATTCTACGAGCAGTACTTC.

The rearrangement joins TRBV5-4 to TRBJ2-5; D might be TRBD2 (5 bases). The CDR3 extends over 14 amino acids. The germline V gene encodes CDR1 SGHNT and CDR2 YYREEE (reference sequence). Deletions cut 1 base from V and 0 bases from J, with 7 bases between. DNA for the CDR3: TGTGCCAGCAGCTTGCCCGGGAACCAAGAGACCCAGTACTTC. Its translation: CASSLPGNQETQYF.

This clone was detected only once. A read error may account for a junction end that differs from germline. The chain joins TRBV27 to TRBJ2-1; TRBD2 matches 15 bases. The CDR3 spans 16 residues. Germline CDR1 is MNHEY and CDR2 is SMNVEV (reference sequence). CDR3 coding DNA: TGTGCCAGCTGTTTATGGGGGACTAGCGGGAGGAATGAGCAGTTCTTC. It codes for CASCLWGTSGRNEQFF.

The V call is TRBV9, the J call TRBJ1-2; D perhaps matches TRBD1 (6 bases). Germline V gene sequence: CDR1 SGDLS, CDR2 YYNGEE. The V end was cut by 0 bases, the J end by 3 bases, with 12 bases between. The CDR3 runs to 15 residues. The DNA of the CDR3 is TGTGCCAGCAGCGTAGATTGGGGGCGCGACTATGGCTACACCTTC. Protein: CASSVDWGRDYGYTF.

The rearrangement joins TRBV28 to TRBJ2-7; the match to TRBD2 covers 7 bases. Germline V gene sequence: CDR1 MDHEN, CDR2 SYDVKM. With V trimmed by 3 bases and J by 3 bases, 2 bases remained unmatched. There are 13 residues in the CDR3. DNA of the CDR3: TGTGCCAGCAGTTTCTCGGGGGGCTACGAGCAGTACTTC. Encoded protein: CASSFSGGYEQYF.

The rearrangement links TRBV7-3 to TRBJ2-3; 12 nucleotides agree with TRBD2. Trimming took 3 bases from V and 3 from J; bases not matched to a gene: 4. The CDR3 runs 16 residues. Germline V gene data show CDR1 as SGHTA and CDR2 as FQGTGA. CDR3 protein: CASSLLGLAGTDTQYF. CDR3 DNA sequence: TGTGCCAGCAGCTTGCTAGGACTAGCGGGGACAGATACGCAGTATTTT.

The rearrangement uses TRBV15 and TRBJ2-3; 7 nucleotides align to TRBD2. Germline lookup yields CDR1 LNHNV and CDR2 YYDKDF (reference sequence). The CDR3 has 16 amino acids. Trimming at V came to 0 bases and at J to 4 bases, leaving 7 bases not matched to a gene. This CDR3 is CATSRDGGGVADTQYF. The DNA for the CDR3 is TGTGCCACCAGCAGAGATGGGGGAGGGGTCGCAGATACGCAGTATTTT. Drawing the rest from reference TRBV15 and TRBJ2-3, the complete variable domain is DAMVIQNPRYQVTQFGKPVTLSCSQTLNHNVMYWYQQKSSQAPKLLFHYYDKDFNNEADTPDNFQSRRPNTSFCFLDIRSPGLGDTAMYLCATSRDGGGVADTQYFGPGTRLTVL.

The chain is built from TRBV6-1 and TRBJ2-5; TRBD2 is a possible D gene (5 bases). Germline assignment: CDR1 MNHNS and CDR2 SASEGT. This CDR3 has 13 amino acids. The V end was cut by 7 bases, the J end by 4 bases, with 13 bases between. CDR3 amino acids: CASKADPRETQYF. DNA of the CDR3: TGTGCCAGCAAAGCGGACCCTAGAGAGACCCAGTACTTC.

The chain combines TRBV7-9 with TRBJ2-7; 8 nucleotides agree with TRBD2. Per germline, CDR1 SEHNR and CDR2 FQNEAQ (reference sequence). The CDR3 has 15 amino acids. V was pared by 0 bases and J by 0 bases, with 1 base of the junction left unmatched. CDR3 nucleotides: TGTGCCAGCAGCTTAGCCCTAGCGGGCTCCTACGAGCAGTACTTC. It codes for CASSLALAGSYEQYF.

The chain has TRBV9 and TRBJ2-7; D might be TRBD2 (6 bases). This CDR3 is 15 amino acids long. Germline-derived CDR1 and CDR2 are SGDLS and YYNGEE. V lost 1 base and J 6 bases, leaving 17 bases between the germline ends. The CDR3 coding sequence is TGTGCCAGCAGCGTAAGGAGGGAGGTAGTTGGCGAGCAGTACTTC. This translates into CASSVRREVVGEQYF. The variable domain in full, with the rest retrieved from reference TRBV9 and TRBJ2-7, is DSGVTQTPKHLITATGQRVTLRCSPRSGDLSVYWYQQSLDQGLQFLIQYYNGEERAKGNILERFSAQQFPDLHSELNLSSLELGDSALYFCASSVRREVVGEQYFGPGTRLTVT.

This clone was picked up a small number of times. The chain carries TRBV4-2 and TRBJ2-1; perhaps TRBD2 as D (5 bases). V was cut by 6 bases and J by 0 bases, with 15 bases left in between. Per the germline V gene, CDR1 is LGHNA and CDR2 is YNFKEQ. The length of the CDR3 is 16 residues. The CDR3, as DNA: TGTGCCAGCAGAAACCAGCGGATGGGCTCCTACAATGAGCAGTTCTTC. Its translation is CASRNQRMGSYNEQFF.

The chain is built from TRBV6-6 and TRBJ2-5; D remains ambiguous. The CDR3 has 13 residues. Germline V CDR1 and CDR2: MNHNY, SVGAGI (reference sequence). V was cut by 0 bases and J by 5 bases, with 7 bases left in between. The CDR3 nucleotides read TGTGCCAGCAGTTACTCTTTCCGGGAGACCCAGTACTTC. Translated: CASSYSFRETQYF.

The genes are TRBV5-4 and TRBJ2-1; 12 positions agree with TRBD1. The ends lost 4 bases at V and 9 bases at J; junction bases unmatched: 11. The CDR3 sequence is 16 residues long. Germline V gene lookup returns CDR1 SGHNT and CDR2 YYREEE (reference sequence). The CDR3 nucleotides are TGTGCCAGCAGCCCCGGGGGGGGACAGGGGGCGGTTGAGCAGTTCTTC. This encodes CASSPGGGQGAVEQFF.

V gene TRBV2 combines with J gene TRBJ2-3, with TRBD2 matching over 8 bases. Trimming cost V 2 bases and J 2 bases; bases outside gene matches: 3. This CDR3 contains 15 residues. From germline, CDR1 is SNHLY and CDR2 FYNNEI. CDR3 loop: CASSERGGDTDTQYF. CDR3 nucleotide sequence: TGTGCCAGCAGTGAACGGGGGGGGGACACAGATACGCAGTATTTT.